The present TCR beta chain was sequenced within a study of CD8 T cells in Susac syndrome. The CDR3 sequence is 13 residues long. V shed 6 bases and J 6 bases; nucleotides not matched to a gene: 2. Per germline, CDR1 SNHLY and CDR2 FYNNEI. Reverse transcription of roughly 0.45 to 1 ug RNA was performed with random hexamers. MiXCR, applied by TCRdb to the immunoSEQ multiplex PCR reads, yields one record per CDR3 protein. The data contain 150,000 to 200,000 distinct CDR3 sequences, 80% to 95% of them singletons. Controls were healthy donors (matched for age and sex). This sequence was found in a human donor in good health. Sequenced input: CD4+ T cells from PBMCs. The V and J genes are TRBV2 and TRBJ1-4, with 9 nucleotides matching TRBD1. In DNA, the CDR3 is TGTGCCAGCAGGAGGGACAGGGATGAAAAACTGTTTTTT. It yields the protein CASRRDRDEKLFF.